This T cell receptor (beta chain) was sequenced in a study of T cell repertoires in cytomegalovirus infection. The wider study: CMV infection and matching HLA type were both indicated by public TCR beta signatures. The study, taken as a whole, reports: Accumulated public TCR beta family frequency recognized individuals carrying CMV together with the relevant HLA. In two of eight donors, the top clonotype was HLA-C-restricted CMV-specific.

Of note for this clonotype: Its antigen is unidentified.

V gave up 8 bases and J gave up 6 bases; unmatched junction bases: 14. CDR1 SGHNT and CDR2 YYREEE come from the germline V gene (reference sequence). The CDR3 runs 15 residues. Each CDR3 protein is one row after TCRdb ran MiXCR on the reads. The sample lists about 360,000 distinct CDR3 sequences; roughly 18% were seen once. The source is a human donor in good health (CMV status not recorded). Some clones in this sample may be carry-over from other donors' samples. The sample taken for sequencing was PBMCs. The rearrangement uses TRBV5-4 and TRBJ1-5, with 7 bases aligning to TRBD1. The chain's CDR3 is CARSADREPGQPQHF. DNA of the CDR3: TGTGCCAGAAGCGCCGACAGGGAGCCCGGTCAGCCCCAGCATTTT.